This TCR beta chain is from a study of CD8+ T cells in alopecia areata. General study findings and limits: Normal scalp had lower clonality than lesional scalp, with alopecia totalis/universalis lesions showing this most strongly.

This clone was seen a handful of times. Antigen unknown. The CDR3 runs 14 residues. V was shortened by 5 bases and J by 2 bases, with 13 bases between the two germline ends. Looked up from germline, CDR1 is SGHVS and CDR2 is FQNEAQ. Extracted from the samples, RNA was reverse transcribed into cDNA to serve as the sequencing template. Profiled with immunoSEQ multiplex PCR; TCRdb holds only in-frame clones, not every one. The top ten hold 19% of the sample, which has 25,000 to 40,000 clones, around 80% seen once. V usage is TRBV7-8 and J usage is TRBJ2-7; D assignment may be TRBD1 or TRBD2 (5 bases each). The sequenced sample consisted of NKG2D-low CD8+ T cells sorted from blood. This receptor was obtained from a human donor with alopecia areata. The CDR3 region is CASSAGTQTYEQYF. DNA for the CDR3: TGTGCCAGCAGCGCCGGGACCCAGACCTACGAGCAGTACTTC.